These 17 T cell receptor beta chains came from one sample sequenced in a study of blood T cell repertoires in COVID-19. This table comes from immunoSEQ multiplex PCR, and its TCRdb copy is limited to in-frame clones, with some not included. The sample consists of some 320,000 clones, roughly 89% of them appearing once. The sample consisted of PBMCs or T cells enriched from blood (not recorded which). These receptors were collected from a woman aged 45-59 years who had been exposed to COVID-19.

The V gene is TRBV7-9, the J gene TRBJ2-7; 7 bases fit TRBD1. The CDR3 sequence is 16 residues long. V shed 5 bases and J 0 bases; nucleotides not matched to a gene: 10. CDR1 is SEHNR, CDR2 FQNEAQ, per germline (reference sequence). The CDR3 DNA sequence: TGTGCCAGCAGCCAAACGACAGGGTACGACTCCTACGAGCAGTACTTC. It is translated as CASSQTTGYDSYEQYF.

The chain combines TRBV7-9 with TRBJ1-1; TRBD1 matches 7 bases. Germline V gene lookup returns CDR1 SEHNR and CDR2 FQNEAQ (reference sequence). V shed 6 bases, J shed 8 bases, and the junction held 6 bases outside the gene matches. The CDR3 runs 12 residues. The CDR3 spells CASRGQKTEAFF. In DNA, the CDR3 is TGTGCCAGCAGGGGACAGAAGACGGAAGCTTTCTTT. Full variable domain (remainder filled in from reference TRBV7-9 and TRBJ1-1): DTGVSQNPRHKITKRGQNVTFRCDPISEHNRLYWYRQTLGQGPEFLTYFQNEAQLEKSRLLSDRFSAERPKGSFSTLEIQRTEQGDSAMYLCASRGQKTEAFFGQGTRLTVV.

The chain employs TRBV30 and TRBJ1-5, with TRBD1 matching over 7 bases. Per the germline V gene, CDR1 is GTSNPN and CDR2 is SVGIG (reference sequence). The CDR3 contains 17 residues. V was pared by 0 bases and J by 0 bases, with 8 bases of the junction left unmatched. DNA for the CDR3: TGTGCCTGGAGTGTTGGCAGGGGGTCGTATAGCAATCAGCCCCAGCATTTT. The encoded protein is CAWSVGRGSYSNQPQHF.

The rearrangement joins TRBV4-1 to TRBJ1-5; D remains ambiguous. Germline-derived CDR1 and CDR2 are MGHRA and YSYEKL. With 0 bases removed from V and 4 bases from J, the gap between germline ends came to 7 bases. CDR3 length equals 14 residues. CDR3 bases: TGCGCCAGCAGCCAAGATCACGGGAATCAGCCCCAGCATTTT. It codes for CASSQDHGNQPQHF.

This chain's CDR3 is CASSQERGRNTEAFF. CDR3 DNA: TGTGCCAGCAGCCAAGAGAGAGGTAGGAACACTGAAGCTTTCTTT. The chain recombines TRBV14 with TRBJ1-1; D call uncertain. Trimming removed 0 bases from V and 1 base from J, with 9 bases in between. CDR1 is SGHDN, CDR2 FVKESK, per germline. The CDR3 is 15 amino acids.

The gene calls are TRBV19 and TRBJ2-5, with a weak D call TRBD2 (6 bases). CDR3 length: 14 amino acids. Between the trimmed V and J ends, which lost 6 bases and 1 base, there was a span of 12 bases. Germline V gene sequence: CDR1 LNHDA, CDR2 SQIVND (reference sequence). The CDR3 region is CASSLGGVQETQYF. The CDR3, as DNA: TGTGCCAGTAGCCTGGGCGGGGTCCAAGAGACCCAGTACTTC.

In DNA, the CDR3 is TGTGCCACCAGCGGAATACAGGGATATCGCAAAAACATTCAGTACTTC. It codes for CATSGIQGYRKNIQYF. The chain employs TRBV15 and TRBJ2-4, with a tentative D call TRBD1 (6 bases). The CDR3 runs to 16 residues. V lost 5 bases, J lost 3 bases, and 17 bases lay in between. Germline assignment: CDR1 LNHNV and CDR2 YYDKDF (reference sequence).

CDR3 loop: CASSSTRGAHYEQYF. The CDR3 bases are TGTGCCAGCAGCTCAACGCGGGGGGCGCACTACGAGCAGTACTTC. The chain recombines TRBV3-1 (or the pseudogene TRBV3-2) with TRBJ2-7, with TRBD2 matching 8 bases. Germline assignment: CDR1 LGHDT and CDR2 YNNKEL (reference sequence). This CDR3 region has 15 residues. V trimming: 5 bases; J trimming: 3 bases; junction bases outside the gene matches: 9.

The genes are TRBV3-1 (or the pseudogene TRBV3-2) and TRBJ2-7; D is perhaps TRBD2 (6 bases). Deletions cut 3 bases from V and 7 bases from J, with 13 bases between. Germline loops: CDR1 LGHDT, CDR2 YNNKEL (reference sequence). The CDR3 has 13 amino acids. This CDR3 is CASSHYPEGEQYF. CDR3 DNA sequence: TGTGCCAGCAGCCACTACCCGGAGGGGGAGCAGTACTTC.

The table lists this clone with a count of one. The chain couples TRBV5-4 to TRBJ2-7; 8 positions match TRBD1. The J segment lost 1 base and the V segment lost 3 bases, leaving 6 bases of the junction unmatched. The CDR3 spans 15 residues. Per the germline V gene, CDR1 is SGHNT and CDR2 is YYREEE (reference sequence). The CDR3 is CASSSGQDRSYEQYF. Written as DNA, the CDR3 is TGTGCCAGCAGCTCGGGACAGGATAGATCCTACGAGCAGTACTTC.

The J gene is TRBJ2-1, the V gene TRBV2, with D tentatively TRBD1 (5 bases). CDR1 and CDR2 (germline): SNHLY, FYNNEI. The CDR3 length is 16 residues. Trimming removed 0 bases from V and 8 bases from J, with 17 bases in between. DNA for the CDR3: TGTGCCAGCAGTGAAGCTTCGGCAGGGTTGTTCGATGAGCAGTTCTTC. Translation gives CASSEASAGLFDEQFF.

The chain recombines TRBV27 with TRBJ2-7; maybe TRBD2 (6 bases). Per germline, CDR1 MNHEY and CDR2 SMNVEV (reference sequence). V lost 5 bases and J 3 bases, leaving 17 bases between the germline ends. CDR3 length equals 15 residues. CDR3 sequence (DNA): TGTGCCAGCAGTCTTGAGCCGGGGGTAGTCTACGAGCAGTACTTC. Amino acids: CASSLEPGVVYEQYF.

The CDR3 spells CASSVAYEQYF. For the CDR3, the DNA is TGTGCCAGCAGCGTAGCCTACGAGCAGTACTTC. The chain has TRBV2 and TRBJ2-7; no definite D call. Trimming took 6 bases from V and 2 from J, leaving 5 bases between them. Germline V gene sequence: CDR1 SNHLY, CDR2 FYNNEI. The CDR3 runs to 11 residues.

The V gene is TRBV10-3, the J gene TRBJ1-1; a possible D gene is TRBD1 (5 bases). This CDR3 region has 12 residues. V dropped 3 bases and J dropped 7 bases, with 9 bases sitting between them. Germline CDR1 is ENHRY and CDR2 is SYGVKD. The CDR3 DNA sequence: TGTGCCATCAGTGACGACAGAAATGAAGCTTTCTTT. Its translation is CAISDDRNEAFF.

CDR3 nucleotides: TGCGCCAGCAGCTCAGGAGGGGTTTCTAATGAAAAACTGTTTTTT. Protein product: CASSSGGVSNEKLFF. The rearrangement links TRBV5-1 to TRBJ1-4; weak D call: TRBD1 (5 bases). Germline V gene data show CDR1 as SGHRS and CDR2 as YFSETQ. Trimming left V 3 bases short and J 3 bases short, with 12 bases between. This CDR3 has 15 residues.

This clone was observed a single time. CDR3 amino acids: CAISEDADYGYTF. The CDR3 DNA is TGTGCCATCAGTGAGGACGCGGACTATGGCTACACCTTC. This chain links TRBV10-3 with TRBJ1-2; no clear D. The CDR3 extends over 13 amino acids. CDR1 ENHRY and CDR2 SYGVKD come from the germline V gene. V was shortened by 2 bases and J by 3 bases, with 7 bases between the two germline ends.

The chain recombines TRBV4-1 with TRBJ2-7, with D tentatively TRBD1 (6 bases). CDR1 and CDR2 from the germline V gene are MGHRA and YSYEKL. Trimming left V 0 bases short and J 3 bases short, with 21 bases between. The CDR3 extends over 18 amino acids. CDR3 region: CASSQEGKGSGVNYEQYF. CDR3 nucleotides: TGCGCCAGCAGCCAAGAAGGGAAGGGGTCAGGGGTCAACTACGAGCAGTACTTC.